This TCR beta chain was recorded in a study of blood T cell repertoires in COVID-19. For the study at large: Sample material is recorded as cDNA or gDNA derived from T cells, B-cell-depleted T cells, or PBMCs.

Per the germline V gene, CDR1 is GTSNPN and CDR2 is SVGIG (reference sequence). This CDR3 region has 14 residues. The age range of participants was 18 to 89 years, with residence in under 30 US areas. The study assigned cohorts using participant-reported clinical history. Recovered Cohort 3 donors showed two negative PCRs, clearance, or symptom resolution. Clones were read by immunoSEQ multiplex PCR, and TCRdb kept only the in-frame ones, dropping some. The sample has 490,000 or so clones, roughly 90% seen once; the top ten hold approximately 2%. About this clone: One end of the junction does not line up with germline, which may come from a read error.

Material: PBMCs or T cells enriched from blood (not recorded which). V gene TRBV30 combines with J gene TRBJ2-3; the D gene is possibly TRBD2 (6 bases). The clonotype originates from a woman between 40 and 55 years old who had recovered from COVID-19. The CDR3 sequence is CAWRRESTTDTQYF. The CDR3 region has the DNA TGTGCTTGGAGGAGGGAGAGCACCACAGATACGCAGTATTTT.